Described below is a single TCR beta chain sequence and its context. The antigen is unknown. TCRdb's copy holds only in-frame clones and misses some; the assay was immunoSEQ multiplex PCR. The table shows 7,500 to 8,500 clones, with 72% occurring only once. This sample stems from a study of immune evolution from preneoplasia to lung adenocarcinoma. The study, taken as a whole, reports: Top clone share appeared to fall from AAH through AIS, MIA, adenocarcinoma.

Germline V gene sequence: CDR1 LNHDA, CDR2 SQIVND (reference sequence). V was trimmed by 9 bases and J by 0 bases, leaving 12 bases between them. CDR3 size: 14 residues. The J gene is TRBJ1-5, the V gene TRBV19, with a weak D call TRBD1 (5 bases). The specimen sequenced was FFPE lung adenocarcinoma in situ tissue. The sequence was collected from a donor older than 65 with lung adenocarcinoma. Some clones in this sample may be carry-over from other donors' samples. As DNA, the CDR3 is TGTGCCAGCCGCAGGGAATATAGCAATCAGCCCCAGCATTTT. It codes for CASRREYSNQPQHF.